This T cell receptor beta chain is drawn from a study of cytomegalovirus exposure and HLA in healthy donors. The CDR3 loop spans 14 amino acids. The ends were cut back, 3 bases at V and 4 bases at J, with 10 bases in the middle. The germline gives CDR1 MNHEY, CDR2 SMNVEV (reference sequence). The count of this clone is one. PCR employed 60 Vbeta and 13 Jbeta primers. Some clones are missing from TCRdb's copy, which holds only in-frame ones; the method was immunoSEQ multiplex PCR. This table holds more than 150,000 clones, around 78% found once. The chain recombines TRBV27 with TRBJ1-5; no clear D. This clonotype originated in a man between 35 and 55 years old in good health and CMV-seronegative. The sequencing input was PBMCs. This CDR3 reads CASSFRWANQPQHF. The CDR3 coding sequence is TGTGCCAGCAGTTTTAGATGGGCTAATCAGCCCCAGCATTTT.